This T cell receptor (beta chain) was documented in a study of blood T cell repertoires in COVID-19. Study-level information: COVID-19 samples collected from the United States, Italy and Spain covered acute and convalescent phases.

The CDR3 consists of 13 residues. Germline assignment: CDR1 ENHRY and CDR2 SYGVKD. Trimming left V 7 bases short and J 7 bases short, with 11 bases between. Here immunoSEQ multiplex PCR was the method, and the copy in TCRdb shows in-frame clones only, minus some. The sample lists about 210,000 clones; 80% to 90% were seen once. The rearrangement joins TRBV10-3 to TRBJ1-6, with D hard to call. Sequencing input: peripheral blood. This receptor was taken from a man aged 18 to 29 with active or convalescent COVID-19. As DNA, the CDR3 is TGTGCCATCACTGGCAGTGGCAATTCACCCCTCCACTTT. Protein: CAITGSGNSPLHF.